The entry that follows covers one TCR beta chain sequence. A read error may produce the germline difference seen at one junction end. CDR3 size: 16 residues. Germline V gene data show CDR1 as MGHRA and CDR2 as YSYEKL. These data are taken from a study of blood T cell repertoires in COVID-19. Study overall: PBMCs, B-cell-depleted T cells, or T cells provided the cDNA or gDNA that made up the material.

Methods used by the authors: The assay estimated nucleated cells by amplifying reference gene primers. Some clones are missing from TCRdb's copy, which holds only in-frame ones; the method was immunoSEQ multiplex PCR. Clone size and V and J calls were adopted from that table, with D and trimming inferred from the DNA. The sample holds around 39,000 clones; approximately 87% are singletons and the top ten take about 12%. This sequence originates from a man between 65 and 80 years old with acute or convalescent COVID-19. The source material was peripheral blood. The chain joins TRBV4-1 to TRBJ2-3, with D perhaps TRBD2 (5 bases). CDR3 in amino acids: CASSQQTATNTYTQYF. The CDR3 DNA reads TGCGCCAGCAGCCAGCAAACAGCGACTAACACATATACGCAGTATTTT.